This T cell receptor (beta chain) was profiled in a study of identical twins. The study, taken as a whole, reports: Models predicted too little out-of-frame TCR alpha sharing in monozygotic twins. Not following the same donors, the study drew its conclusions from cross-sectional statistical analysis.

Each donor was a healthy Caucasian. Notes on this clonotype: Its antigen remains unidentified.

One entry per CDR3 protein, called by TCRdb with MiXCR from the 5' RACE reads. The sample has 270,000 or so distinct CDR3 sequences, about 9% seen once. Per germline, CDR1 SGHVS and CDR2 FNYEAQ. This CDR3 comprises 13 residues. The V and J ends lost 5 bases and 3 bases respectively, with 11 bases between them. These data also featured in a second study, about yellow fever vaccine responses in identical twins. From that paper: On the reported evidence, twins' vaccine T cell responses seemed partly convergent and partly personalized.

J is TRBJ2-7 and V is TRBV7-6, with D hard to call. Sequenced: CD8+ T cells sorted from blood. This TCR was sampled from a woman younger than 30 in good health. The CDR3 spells CASSPGNDYEQYF. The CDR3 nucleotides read TGTGCCAGCAGCCCCGGAAATGACTACGAGCAGTACTTC. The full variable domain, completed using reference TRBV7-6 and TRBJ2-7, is GAGVSQSPRYKVTKRGQDVALRCDPISGHVSLYWYRQALGQGPEFLTYFNYEAQQDKSGLPNDRFSAERPEGSISTLTIQRTEQRDSAMYRCASSPGNDYEQYFGPGTRLTVT.